This TCR beta chain was sequenced in a study of T cell changes during pregnancy in multiple sclerosis. Sequenced by immunoSEQ multiplex PCR; TCRdb stores in-frame clones only, minus some. The table records 35,000 to 55,000 clones, around 93% of them present only once. CDR3 length: 14 residues. Germline CDR1 SGHRS, CDR2 YFSETQ. V was trimmed by 5 bases and J by 3 bases, leaving 14 bases between them. The source was CD4+ T cells from peripheral blood mononuclear cells, collected in the third trimester of pregnancy. The TCR sequence derives from a female donor with multiple sclerosis, enrolled in a pregnancy study. The chain combines TRBV5-1 with TRBJ1-1, with a possible D match to TRBD1 (6 bases). CDR3 sequence reads: CASRGAVRDTEAFF. DNA of the CDR3: TGCGCCAGCAGGGGGGCGGTGCGGGACACTGAAGCTTTCTTT.